The 13 T cell receptor beta chains below all came from one sample that was sequenced in a study of blood T cells in healthy people across ages. A sample-barcoded 5' primer and a J-beta primer mix were used in a second PCR of roughly 6 to 11 cycles. TCRdb called the 5' RACE reads again in MiXCR, with one record for every CDR3 protein. The sample records about 1.4 million distinct CDR3 sequences, almost 60% being singletons. The sample comprised blood. These receptors originate from a young man in good health.

This sequence joins TRBV11-2 and TRBJ2-2; weak D call: TRBD2 (5 bases). V was trimmed by 1 base and J by 6 bases, leaving 12 bases between them. Per the germline V gene, CDR1 is SGHAT and CDR2 is FQNNGV. This CDR3 region has 15 residues. The CDR3 here is CASSLGLREPGELFF. The CDR3 region has the DNA TGTGCCAGCAGCTTAGGTCTTCGGGAACCCGGGGAGCTGTTTTTT. Drawing the rest from reference TRBV11-2 and TRBJ2-2, the complete variable domain is EAGVAQSPRYKIIEKRQSVAFWCNPISGHATLYWYQQILGQGPKLLIQFQNNGVVDDSQLPKDRFSAERLKGVDSTLKIQPAKLEDSAVYLCASSLGLREPGELFFGEGSRLTVL.

V and J are TRBV11-2 and TRBJ2-1; D is undetermined. CDR1 is SGHAT, CDR2 FQNNGV, per germline. Trimming removed 0 bases from V and 2 bases from J, with 5 bases in between. The CDR3 is 14 amino acids. The CDR3 is CASSLEATYNEQFF. For the CDR3, the DNA is TGTGCCAGCAGCTTAGAAGCAACCTACAATGAGCAGTTCTTC.

V gene TRBV4-3 combines with J gene TRBJ2-6; D is uncertain. V was pared by 0 bases and J by 0 bases, with 24 bases between. Germline loops: CDR1 LGHNA, CDR2 YSLEER. This CDR3 contains 22 residues. Written as DNA, the CDR3 is TGCGCCAGCAGCCAAGATCTTAGCAGTTTCCTCGTTAAAAGCTCTGGGGCCAACGTCCTGACTTTC. Translation: CASSQDLSSFLVKSSGANVLTF.

The rearrangement uses TRBV20-1 and TRBJ2-5; D call uncertain. Looked up from germline, CDR1 is DFQATT and CDR2 is SNEGSKA (reference sequence). V was cut by 6 bases and J by 2 bases, with 19 bases left in between. The CDR3 consists of 15 residues. The CDR3 region has the DNA TGCAGTGCCCACGTTCCGGGTCAGATACAAGAGACCCAGTACTTC. Protein: CSAHVPGQIQETQYF.

This clonotype was seen only a few times. The gene calls are TRBV6-1 and TRBJ1-2; D not resolved. Germline-derived CDR1 and CDR2 are MNHNS and SASEGT. This CDR3 comprises 14 residues. V shed 3 bases and J shed 6 bases, with 14 bases lying between them. The CDR3 bases are TGTGCCAGCAGTGACTGGCAGTGGGCGGATGGCTACACCTTC. The encoded protein is CASSDWQWADGYTF.

The chain combines TRBV4-2 with TRBJ1-4; 11 nucleotides align to TRBD1. From germline, CDR1 is LGHNA and CDR2 YNFKEQ. V lost 3 bases to trimming and J lost 7 bases; unmatched junction nucleotides: 7. The CDR3 sequence is 16 residues long. CDR3 in amino acids: CASSQYRDRGTEKLFF. CDR3 nucleotide sequence: TGTGCCAGCAGCCAGTACCGGGACAGGGGGACTGAAAAACTGTTTTTT.

The V gene is TRBV18, the J gene TRBJ2-1; 9 bases align to TRBD2. The germline V gene has CDR1 KGHSH and CDR2 LQKENI. The junction had 7 bases not matched to a gene; V was cut back by 3 bases and J by 4 bases. The CDR3 is 16 amino acids. The CDR3 sequence is CASSPSSSGMYNEQFF. Here the CDR3 DNA reads TGTGCCAGCTCACCCTCCTCTAGCGGGATGTACAATGAGCAGTTCTTC. Together with reference TRBV18 and TRBJ2-1, the CDR3 gives the full variable domain: NAGVMQNPRHLVRRRGQEARLRCSPMKGHSHVYWYRQLPEEGLKFMVYLQKENIIDESGMPKERFSAEFPKEGPSILRIQQVVRGDSAAYFCASSPSSSGMYNEQFFGPGTRLTVL.

The rearrangement uses TRBV29-1 and TRBJ2-1; 9 bases map to TRBD2. Germline assignment: CDR1 SQVTM and CDR2 ANQGSEA. The trim removed 8 bases at V and 4 bases at J, leaving 12 bases unmatched. This CDR3 has 15 residues. In DNA, the CDR3 is TGCAGCTTCGCGGGTAGCGGGAGACCTTACAATGAGCAGTTCTTC. Protein: CSFAGSGRPYNEQFF.

The rearrangement joins TRBV10-2 to TRBJ2-3; D is perhaps TRBD2 (7 bases). Deletions cut 2 bases from V and 0 bases from J, with 12 bases between. Per germline, CDR1 WSHSY and CDR2 SAAADI. This CDR3 contains 16 residues. CDR3 amino acids: CASSEGGAPSTDTQYF. The CDR3, as DNA: TGCGCCAGCAGTGAGGGGGGGGCCCCAAGCACAGATACGCAGTATTTT.

The J gene is TRBJ2-3, the V gene TRBV4-3; 9 bases match TRBD2. Germline V gives CDR1 LGHNA, CDR2 YSLEER. V was pared by 1 base and J by 11 bases, with 10 bases of the junction left unmatched. The CDR3 totals 15 residues. The CDR3 sequence is CASSQASGGPKQQYF. CDR3 DNA sequence: TGCGCCAGCAGCCAAGCGAGCGGGGGGCCCAAGCAGCAGTATTTT.

The chain recombines TRBV12-3 or TRBV12-4 with TRBJ2-5, with D possibly matching TRBD2 (6 bases). The V end lost 5 bases, the J end lost 4 bases, and 17 bases lay between the germline ends. This CDR3 comprises 15 residues. CDR3 DNA: TGTGCCAGCAGTACGGGACTGACCTTTGGAGAGACCCAGTACTTC. Its protein is CASSTGLTFGETQYF.

The V gene is TRBV12-3 or TRBV12-4, the J gene TRBJ2-7, with TRBD2 identical over 10 bases. The end of the DNA aligns better with TRBJ2-5, so the J call may be wrong. This CDR3 has 16 residues. Here the CDR3 reads CASSFGVSSGRETQYF. The CDR3 nucleotides are TGTGCCAGCAGTTTTGGGGTTTCTAGCGGGAGAGAGACCCAGTACTTC.

DNA for the CDR3: TGTGCCAGCAGTCACCGGGGTAACTTAGGTGAGCAGTACTTC. Translation gives CASSHRGNLGEQYF. This chain joins TRBV6-5 and TRBJ2-4, with D possibly TRBD2 on 5 matching bases. The CDR3 has 14 amino acids. Germline loops: CDR1 MNHEY, CDR2 SVGAGI. Trimming shortened V by 5 bases and J by 13 bases, and 21 bases separated the two germline ends.